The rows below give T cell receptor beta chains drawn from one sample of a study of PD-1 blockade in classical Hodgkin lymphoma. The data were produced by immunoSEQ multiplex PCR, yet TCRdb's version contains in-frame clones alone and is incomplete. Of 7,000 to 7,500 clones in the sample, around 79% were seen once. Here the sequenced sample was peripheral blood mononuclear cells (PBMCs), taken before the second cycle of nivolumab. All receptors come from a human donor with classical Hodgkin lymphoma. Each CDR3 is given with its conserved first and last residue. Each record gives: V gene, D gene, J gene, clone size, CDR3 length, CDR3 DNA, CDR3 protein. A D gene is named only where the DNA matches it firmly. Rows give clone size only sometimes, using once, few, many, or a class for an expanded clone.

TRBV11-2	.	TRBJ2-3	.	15	TGTGCCAGCAGCTCGACCCGGACCTACACAGATACGCAGTATTTT	CASSSTRTYTDTQYF
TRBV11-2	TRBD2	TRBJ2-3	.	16	TGTGCCAGCAGCTTAGATCCTAGCGGATACACAGATACGCAGTATTTT	CASSLDPSGYTDTQYF
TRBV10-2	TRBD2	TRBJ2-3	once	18	TGCGCCAGTCGAGAACCTAGCGGGAGGAACGTGGGCACAGATACGCAGTATTTT	CASREPSGRNVGTDTQYF
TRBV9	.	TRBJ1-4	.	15	TGTGCCAGCAGCGTAGGTCTGGGGTTTAATGAAAAACTGTTTTTT	CASSVGLGFNEKLFF
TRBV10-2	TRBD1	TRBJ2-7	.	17	TGCGCCAGCAGATCGGGACAGGGAATGTTTCATTCCTACGAGCAGTACTTC	CASRSGQGMFHSYEQYF
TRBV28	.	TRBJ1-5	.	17	TGTGCCAGCAGGGGGCAGGACAGCAGTTATAGCAATCAGCCCCAGCATTTT	CASRGQDSSYSNQPQHF
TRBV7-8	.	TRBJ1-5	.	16	TGTGCCAGCAGCTCGTACCGATTACCCGGCAATCAGCCCCAGCATTTT	CASSSYRLPGNQPQHF
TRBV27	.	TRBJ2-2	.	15	TGTGCCAGCAGTTTCAGTCCGACGAACACCGGGGAGCTGTTTTTT	CASSFSPTNTGELFF
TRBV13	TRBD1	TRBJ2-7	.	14	TGTGCCAGCAGCCAGGGGGCAGCTTCCTACGAGCAGTACTTC	CASSQGAASYEQYF
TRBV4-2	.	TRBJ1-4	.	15	TGTGCCAGCAGCCAATACGAAGGCGGAGGTGAAAAACTGTTTTTT	CASSQYEGGGEKLFF
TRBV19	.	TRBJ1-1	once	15	TGTGCCAGTAGTATAATCGGGGTCGGGAACACTGAAGCTTTCTTT	CASSIIGVGNTEAFF
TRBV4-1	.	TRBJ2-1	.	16	TGCGCCAGCAGCCACGTGGACTCAAGCTCCTACAATGAGCAGTTCTTC	CASSHVDSSSYNEQFF
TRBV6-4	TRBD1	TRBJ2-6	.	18	TGTGCCAGCAGTGACTCCGGCAGGGGGAACTCTGGGGCCAACGTCCTGACTTTC	CASSDSGRGNSGANVLTF
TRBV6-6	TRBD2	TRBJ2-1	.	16	TGTGCCAGCAGTTACCCCCGGATGGGGACTAGCAATGAGCAGTTCTTC	CASSYPRMGTSNEQFF
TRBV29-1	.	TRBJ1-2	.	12	TGCAGCGTTGAATCGGTGGGGGATGGCTACACCTTC	CSVESVGDGYTF
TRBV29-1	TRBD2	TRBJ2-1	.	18	TGCAGCGGCTCGGGACTAGCGGGATCCACCCGCTCCTACAATGAGCAGTTCTTC	CSGSGLAGSTRSYNEQFF
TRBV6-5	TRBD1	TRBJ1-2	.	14	TGTGCCAGCAGCTCGGGACAGGGCCCCCGTGGCTACACCTTC	CASSSGQGPRGYTF
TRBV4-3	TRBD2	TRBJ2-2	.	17	TGCGCCAGCAGCCAAGAGATAGCGGGGGGGAACACCGGGGAGCTGTTTTTT	CASSQEIAGGNTGELFF
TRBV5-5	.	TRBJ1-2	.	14	TGTGCCAGCGGTGCATGGGGGGGACTTTATGGCTACACCTTC	CASGAWGGLYGYTF
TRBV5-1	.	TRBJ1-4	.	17	TGCGCCAGCAGCTTGGATTCAGGTGCCTCAACTAATGAAAAACTGTTTTTT	CASSLDSGASTNEKLFF
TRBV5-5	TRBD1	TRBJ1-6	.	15	TGTGCCAGCAGCCCACCGGGACAGGGAAATTCACCCCTCCACTTT	CASSPPGQGNSPLHF
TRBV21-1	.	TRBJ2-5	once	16	TGTGCCAGCAGCTCGGGACTAGCGGGGGACCAAGAGACCCAGTACTTC	CASSSGLAGDQETQYF